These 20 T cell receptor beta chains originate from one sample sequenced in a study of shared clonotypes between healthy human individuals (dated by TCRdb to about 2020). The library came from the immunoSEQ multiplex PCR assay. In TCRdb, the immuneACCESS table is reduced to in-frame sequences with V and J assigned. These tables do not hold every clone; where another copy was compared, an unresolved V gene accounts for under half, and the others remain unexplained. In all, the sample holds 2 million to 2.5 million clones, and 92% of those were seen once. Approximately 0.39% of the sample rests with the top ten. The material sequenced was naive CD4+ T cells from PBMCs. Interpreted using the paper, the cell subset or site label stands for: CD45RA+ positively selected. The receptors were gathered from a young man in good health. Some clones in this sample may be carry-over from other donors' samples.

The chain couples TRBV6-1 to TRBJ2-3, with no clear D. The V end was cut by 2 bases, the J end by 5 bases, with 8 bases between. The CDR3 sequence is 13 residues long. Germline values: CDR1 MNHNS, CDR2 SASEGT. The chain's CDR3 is CASSESAGDTQYF. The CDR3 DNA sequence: TGTGCCAGCAGTGAATCGGCTGGAGATACGCAGTATTTT.

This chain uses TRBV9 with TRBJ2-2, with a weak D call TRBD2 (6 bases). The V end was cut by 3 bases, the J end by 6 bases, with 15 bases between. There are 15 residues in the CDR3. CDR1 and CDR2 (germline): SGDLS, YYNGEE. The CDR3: CASSAGLFGSGELFF. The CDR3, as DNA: TGTGCCAGCAGCGCGGGACTTTTTGGATCCGGGGAGCTGTTTTTT.

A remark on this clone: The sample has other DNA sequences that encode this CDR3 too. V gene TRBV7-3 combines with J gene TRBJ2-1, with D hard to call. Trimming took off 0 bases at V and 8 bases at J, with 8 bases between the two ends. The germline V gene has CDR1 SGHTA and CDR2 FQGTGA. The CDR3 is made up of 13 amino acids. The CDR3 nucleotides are TGTGCCAGCAGCTTAACTAGATTAGATGAGCAGTTCTTC. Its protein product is CASSLTRLDEQFF.

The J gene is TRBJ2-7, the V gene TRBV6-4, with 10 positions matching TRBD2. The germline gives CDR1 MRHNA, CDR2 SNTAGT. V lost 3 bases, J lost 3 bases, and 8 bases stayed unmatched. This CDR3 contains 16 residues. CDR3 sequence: CASSDWASGRIYEQYF. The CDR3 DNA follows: TGTGCCAGCAGTGATTGGGCTAGCGGGAGAATCTACGAGCAGTACTTC.

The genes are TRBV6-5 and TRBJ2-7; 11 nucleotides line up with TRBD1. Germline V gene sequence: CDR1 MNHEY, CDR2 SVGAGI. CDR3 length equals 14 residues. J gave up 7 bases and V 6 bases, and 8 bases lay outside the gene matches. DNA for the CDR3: TGTGCCAGCAGCTGGGACAGGGGGATGCGAGAGCAGTACTTC. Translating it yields CASSWDRGMREQYF.

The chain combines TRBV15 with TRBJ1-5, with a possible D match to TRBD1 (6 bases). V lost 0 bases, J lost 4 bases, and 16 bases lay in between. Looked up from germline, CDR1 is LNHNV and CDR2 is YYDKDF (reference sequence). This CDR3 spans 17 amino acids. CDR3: CATSRDGTGRRNQPQHF. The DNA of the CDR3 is TGTGCCACCAGCAGAGATGGAACAGGGCGAAGGAATCAGCCCCAGCATTTT.

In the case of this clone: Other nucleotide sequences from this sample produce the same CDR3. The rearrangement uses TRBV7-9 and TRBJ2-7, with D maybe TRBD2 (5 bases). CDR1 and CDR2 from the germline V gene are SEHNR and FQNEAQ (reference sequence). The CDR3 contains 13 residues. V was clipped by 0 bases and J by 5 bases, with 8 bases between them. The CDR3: CASSLAGGNEQYF. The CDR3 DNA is TGTGCCAGCAGCTTAGCTGGAGGTAACGAGCAGTACTTC.

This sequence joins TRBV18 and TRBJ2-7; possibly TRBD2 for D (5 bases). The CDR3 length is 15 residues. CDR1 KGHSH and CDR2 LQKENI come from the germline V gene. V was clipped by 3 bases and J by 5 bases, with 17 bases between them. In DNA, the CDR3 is TGTGCCAGCTCACCGACTATTTCCTCCTACCACGAGCAGTACTTC. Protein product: CASSPTISSYHEQYF. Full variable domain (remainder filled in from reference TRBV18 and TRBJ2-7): NAGVMQNPRHLVRRRGQEARLRCSPMKGHSHVYWYRQLPEEGLKFMVYLQKENIIDESGMPKERFSAEFPKEGPSILRIQQVVRGDSAAYFCASSPTISSYHEQYFGPGTRLTVT.

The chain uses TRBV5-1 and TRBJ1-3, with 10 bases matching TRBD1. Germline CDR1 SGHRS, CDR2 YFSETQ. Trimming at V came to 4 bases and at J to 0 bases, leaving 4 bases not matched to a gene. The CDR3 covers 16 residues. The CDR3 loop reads CASSKDRGSSGNTIYF. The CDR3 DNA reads TGCGCCAGCAGCAAGGACAGGGGGTCCTCTGGAAACACCATATATTTT.

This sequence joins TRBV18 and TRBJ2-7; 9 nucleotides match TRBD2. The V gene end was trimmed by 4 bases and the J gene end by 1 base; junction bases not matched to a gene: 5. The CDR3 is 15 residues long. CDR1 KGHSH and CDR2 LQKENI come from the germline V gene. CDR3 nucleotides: TGTGCCAGCTCACAGGGACTAGCTGGATCCTACGAGCAGTACTTC. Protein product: CASSQGLAGSYEQYF. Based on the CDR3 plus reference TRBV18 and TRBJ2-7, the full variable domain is NAGVMQNPRHLVRRRGQEARLRCSPMKGHSHVYWYRQLPEEGLKFMVYLQKENIIDESGMPKERFSAEFPKEGPSILRIQQVVRGDSAAYFCASSQGLAGSYEQYFGPGTRLTVT.

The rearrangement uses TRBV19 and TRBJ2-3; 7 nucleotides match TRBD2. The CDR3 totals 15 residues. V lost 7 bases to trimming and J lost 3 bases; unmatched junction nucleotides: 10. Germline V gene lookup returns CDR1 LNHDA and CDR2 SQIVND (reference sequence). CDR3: CASMDRMGGTDTQYF. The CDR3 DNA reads TGTGCCAGTATGGACCGGATGGGGGGGACAGATACGCAGTATTTT.

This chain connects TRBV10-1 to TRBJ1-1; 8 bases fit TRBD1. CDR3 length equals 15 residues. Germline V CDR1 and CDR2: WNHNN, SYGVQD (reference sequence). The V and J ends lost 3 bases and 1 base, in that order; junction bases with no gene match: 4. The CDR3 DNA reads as TGCGCCAGCAGTGAACCGACAGGGGCGAACACTGAAGCTTTCTTT. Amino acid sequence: CASSEPTGANTEAFF.

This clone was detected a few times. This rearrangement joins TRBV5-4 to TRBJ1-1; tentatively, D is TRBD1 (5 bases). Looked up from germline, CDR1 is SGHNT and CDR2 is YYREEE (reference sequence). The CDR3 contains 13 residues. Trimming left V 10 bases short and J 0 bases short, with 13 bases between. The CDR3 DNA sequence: TGTGCCTACCAGGGATCTATGAACACTGAAGCTTTCTTT. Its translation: CAYQGSMNTEAFF.

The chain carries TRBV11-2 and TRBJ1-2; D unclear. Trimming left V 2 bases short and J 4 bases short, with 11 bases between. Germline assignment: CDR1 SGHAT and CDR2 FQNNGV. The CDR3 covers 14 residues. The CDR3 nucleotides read TGTGCCAGCAGCTTACCCGGCCAGGCCTATGGCTACACCTTC. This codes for CASSLPGQAYGYTF.

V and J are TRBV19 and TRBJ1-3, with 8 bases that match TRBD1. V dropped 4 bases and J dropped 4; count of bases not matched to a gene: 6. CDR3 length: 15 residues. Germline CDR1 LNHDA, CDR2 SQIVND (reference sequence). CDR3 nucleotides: TGTGCCAGTAGTACCGGACAGGGACCGGGAAACACCATATATTTT. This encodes CASSTGQGPGNTIYF.

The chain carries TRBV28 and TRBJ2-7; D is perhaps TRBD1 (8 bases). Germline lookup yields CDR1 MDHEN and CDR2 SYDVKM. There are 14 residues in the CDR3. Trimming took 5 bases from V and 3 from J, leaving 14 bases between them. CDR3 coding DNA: TGTGCCAGCAGTGTCCACAGGGGGGGCTACGAGCAGTACTTC. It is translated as CASSVHRGGYEQYF.

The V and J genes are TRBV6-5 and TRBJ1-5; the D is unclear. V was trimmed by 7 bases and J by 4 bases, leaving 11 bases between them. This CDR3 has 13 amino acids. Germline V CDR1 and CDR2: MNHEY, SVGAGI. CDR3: CASTQTPNQPQHF. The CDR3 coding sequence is TGTGCCAGCACCCAGACACCGAATCAGCCCCAGCATTTT.

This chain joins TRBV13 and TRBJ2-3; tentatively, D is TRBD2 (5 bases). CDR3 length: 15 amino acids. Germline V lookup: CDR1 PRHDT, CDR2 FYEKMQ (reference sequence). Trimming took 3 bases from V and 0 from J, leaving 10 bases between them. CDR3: CASSLVRGSTDTQYF. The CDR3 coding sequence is TGTGCCAGCAGCTTGGTCCGAGGGAGCACAGATACGCAGTATTTT. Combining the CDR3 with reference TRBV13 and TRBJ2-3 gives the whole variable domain AAGVIQSPRHLIKEKRETATLKCYPIPRHDTVYWYQQGPGQDPQFLISFYEKMQSDKGSIPDRFSAQQFSDYHSELNMSSLELGDSALYFCASSLVRGSTDTQYFGPGTRLTVL.

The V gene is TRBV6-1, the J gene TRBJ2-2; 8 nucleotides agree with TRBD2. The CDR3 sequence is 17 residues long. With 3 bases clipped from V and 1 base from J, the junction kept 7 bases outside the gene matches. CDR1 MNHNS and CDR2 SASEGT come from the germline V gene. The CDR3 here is CASSDVSGSQNTGELFF. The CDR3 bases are TGTGCCAGCAGTGATGTAAGCGGGAGCCAGAACACCGGGGAGCTGTTTTTT.

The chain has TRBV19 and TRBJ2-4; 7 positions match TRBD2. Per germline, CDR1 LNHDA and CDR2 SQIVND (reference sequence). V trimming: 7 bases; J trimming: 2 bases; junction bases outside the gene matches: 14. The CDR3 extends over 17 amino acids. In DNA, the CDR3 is TGTGCCAGTACCCCGCGGTGGGGGGGAAGTCCCAAAAACATTCAGTACTTC. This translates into CASTPRWGGSPKNIQYF.